This TCR beta chain was identified in a study of early T cells in non-severe SARS-CoV-2 infection. Study in general: Sequencing input comprised bulk RNA from unsorted whole blood; chain pairing was not available. Study-wide findings and caveats: Sequences matched to VDJdb favored anti-spike CD8 responses, while private and CD4 specificities were missed.

This clonotype was seen repeatedly, ten times or more. The antigen is not known. Trimming cost V 0 bases and J 14 bases, with 8 bases left between them. The V gene's germline CDR1 is LGHDT and CDR2 YNNKEL (reference sequence). The length of the CDR3 is 12 residues. Unique molecular identifiers tagged individual cDNA molecules. TCRdb used MiXCR to reprocess the 5' RACE reads, holding one entry per CDR3 protein. The sample lists fewer than 55,000 distinct CDR3 sequences, 7% to 10% occurring once. The V call is TRBV3-1, the J call TRBJ1-6; unclear D gene. The sequencing input was whole blood. The TCR sequence derives from an adult who was a healthcare worker with PCR-confirmed SARS-CoV-2 infection or an uninfected control (not recorded which). CDR3 in DNA: TGTGCCAGCAGCCAAGACACCCTGTCCCTCCACTTT. Residues: CASSQDTLSLHF.